This T cell receptor (beta chain) was profiled in a study of cytomegalovirus exposure and HLA in healthy donors. Overall study findings and caveats: Presence/absence analyses assumed roughly uniform sequencing depth across donors. Published work reported that the classifier diagnosed cytomegalovirus status with high specificity and sensitivity.

Whereas donors were nominally healthy upon sampling, unrecorded immune exposures were probable. With regard to this clone: The target antigen is unknown.

The PCR made use of 60 Vbeta and 13 Jbeta primers. Original handling: Later, roughly 86 million unique TCR beta chains were counted in an analysis, and approximately 10 million of them were shared. Libraries were prepared by immunoSEQ multiplex PCR; TCRdb keeps only in-frame clonotypes and omits some of them. V, J and clone size are those of that table, while D and trimming were read from the DNA. The data contain 150,000 to 200,000 clones, approximately 81% of them singletons. There are 14 residues in the CDR3. Germline V gene data show CDR1 as SNHLY and CDR2 as FYNNEI. The V and J ends lost 1 base and 4 bases, in that order; junction bases with no gene match: 2.

The receptor was isolated from a young man in good health and CMV-seronegative. Sequencing used PBMCs. This sequence joins TRBV2 and TRBJ2-7, with 9 bases fitting TRBD2. CDR3 nucleotide sequence: TGTGCCAGCAGTGAAGGTAGCGGGGGATACGAGCAGTACTTC. Amino acid sequence: CASSEGSGGYEQYF.